The text below deals with one TCR beta chain. Study processing details: Amplifying reference gene primers gave estimates of nucleated cell counts. This table comes from immunoSEQ multiplex PCR, and its TCRdb copy is limited to in-frame clones, with some not included. The V and J calls and clone size come from that table; D and trimming were worked out from the DNA. The data show 220,000 or so clones, roughly nine tenths seen once. This sample was taken from a study of blood T cell repertoires in COVID-19. Study background: Samples came from the United States, Italy and Spain, spanning acute and convalescent COVID-19. T cells, B-cell-depleted T cells, or PBMCs provided the cDNA or gDNA that served as material.

The sequence was collected from a man in his 60s who had recovered from COVID-19. The material sequenced was peripheral blood.

CDR3 amino acids: CSVEVTTFTDTQYF. Here the CDR3 DNA reads TGCAGCGTTGAGGTGACAACCTTCACAGATACGCAGTATTTT. This chain links TRBV29-1 with TRBJ2-3; D is uncertain. V lost 3 bases and J 2 bases, leaving 12 bases between the germline ends. The CDR3 has 14 residues. Per germline, CDR1 SQVTM and CDR2 ANQGSEA.